This T cell receptor beta chain was profiled in a study of cytomegalovirus exposure and HLA in healthy donors. The germline V gene has CDR1 LNHDA and CDR2 SQIVND (reference sequence). The V and J ends lost 5 bases and 3 bases, in that order; junction bases with no gene match: 11. CDR3 size: 17 residues. A multiplex PCR was run with 60 Vbeta primers and 13 Jbeta primers. The table came from immunoSEQ multiplex PCR; TCRdb's copy has only in-frame clones and leaves some out. This sample carries about 140,000 clones, around 83% of them seen once, and the ten largest clones take around 4.3%. A remark on this clone: Its antigen is as yet unknown.

Study-wide points: An assumption of roughly uniform sequencing depth across donors underlay the presence/absence analyses. A link between a missense DCLRE1C variant and TCR beta V- and J-gene trimming emerged from a later analysis. Confirmation in vitro established that a few CMV-associated chains were specific for CMV antigens.

The receptor was isolated from a man aged 35 to 55 in good health and CMV-seropositive. V usage is TRBV19 and J usage is TRBJ2-1, with TRBD2 identical over 9 bases. Sequenced: PBMCs. CDR3 bases: TGTGCCAGTAGTTCCGCGGGACTAGCTGACTTCTACAATGAGCAGTTCTTC. Translation gives CASSSAGLADFYNEQFF. The whole variable domain, remainder taken from reference TRBV19 and TRBJ2-1, is DGGITQSPKYLFRKEGQNVTLSCEQNLNHDAMYWYRQDPGQGLRLIYYSQIVNDFQKGDIAEGYSVSREKKESFPLTVTSAQKNPTAFYLCASSSAGLADFYNEQFFGPGTRLTVL.